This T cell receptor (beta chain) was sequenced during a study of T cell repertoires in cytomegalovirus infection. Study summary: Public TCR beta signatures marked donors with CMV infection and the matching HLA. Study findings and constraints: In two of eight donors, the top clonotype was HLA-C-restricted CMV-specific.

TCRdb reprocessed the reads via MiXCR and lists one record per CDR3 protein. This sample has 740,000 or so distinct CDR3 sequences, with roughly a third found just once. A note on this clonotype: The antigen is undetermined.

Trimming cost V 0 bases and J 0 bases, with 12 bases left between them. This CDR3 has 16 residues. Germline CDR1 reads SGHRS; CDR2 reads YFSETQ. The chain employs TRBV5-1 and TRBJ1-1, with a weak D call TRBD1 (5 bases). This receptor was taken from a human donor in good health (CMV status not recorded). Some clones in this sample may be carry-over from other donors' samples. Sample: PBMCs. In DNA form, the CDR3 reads TGCGCCAGCAGCTTGGGGCTACAGGCAGTGAACACTGAAGCTTTCTTT. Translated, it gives CASSLGLQAVNTEAFF.